What follows describes a single T cell receptor beta chain. The CDR3 spans 16 residues. With 10 bases clipped from V and 3 bases from J, the junction kept 8 bases outside the gene matches. Germline V gene data show CDR1 as ENHRY and CDR2 as SYGVKD. In the authors' workflow: From reference gene primer amplification, estimates of nucleated cell counts were derived. Method: immunoSEQ multiplex PCR; TCRdb's copy keeps in-frame clones and lacks some. The D gene and trimming were derived from the DNA, and the V and J assignments and clone size from that table. The sample holds 110,000 to 150,000 clones, over 70% seen once. This sample was taken from a study of blood T cell repertoires in COVID-19. On the study more broadly: Samples came from the United States, Italy and Spain, spanning acute and convalescent COVID-19. From T cells, B-cell-depleted T cells, or PBMCs came the material, which was cDNA or gDNA.

The V and J genes are TRBV10-3 and TRBJ2-2; TRBD2 matches at 13 bases. The sample taken for sequencing was peripheral blood. The sequence came from a woman aged 60-75 years with acute or convalescent COVID-19. The CDR3 region has the DNA TGTGCCAGCAAACCCACTAGCGGGAGGGACACCGGGGAGCTGTTTTTT. This sequence encodes CASKPTSGRDTGELFF.